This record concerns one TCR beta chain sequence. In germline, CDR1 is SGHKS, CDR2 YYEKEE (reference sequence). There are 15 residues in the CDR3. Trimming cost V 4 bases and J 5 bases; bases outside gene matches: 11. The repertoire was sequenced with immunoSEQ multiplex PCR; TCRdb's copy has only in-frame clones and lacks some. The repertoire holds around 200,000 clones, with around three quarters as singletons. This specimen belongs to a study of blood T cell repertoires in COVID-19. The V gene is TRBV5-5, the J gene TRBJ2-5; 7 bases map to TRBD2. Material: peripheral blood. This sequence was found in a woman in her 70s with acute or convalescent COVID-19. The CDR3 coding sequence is TGTGCCAGCAGCGCCGGGACTACAAGGAGGGAGACCCAGTACTTC. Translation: CASSAGTTRRETQYF.